The 29 T cell receptor beta chains listed next were all sequenced from one sample in a study of blood T cell repertoires in COVID-19. Assay used: immunoSEQ multiplex PCR; TCRdb lists only in-frame clones, some missing. The data hold about 160,000 clones, with roughly 85% observed a single time. The sample taken for sequencing was peripheral blood. Receptor source: a man in his forties or fifties with acute or convalescent COVID-19.

The rearrangement links TRBV11-2 to TRBJ1-5; D is ambiguous. Trimming removed 0 bases at V and 6 bases at J, with 6 bases between. The CDR3 extends over 13 amino acids. Germline CDR1 is SGHAT and CDR2 is FQNNGV. The CDR3 bases are TGTGCCAGCAGCTTAGATCAGCGTCAGCCCCAGCATTTT. Translation gives CASSLDQRQPQHF.

CDR3 region: CASSPAGGTYTDTQYF. DNA of the CDR3: TGTGCCAGCAGCCCAGCGGGGGGGACTTACACAGATACGCAGTATTTT. V usage is TRBV6-4 and J usage is TRBJ2-3; 10 nucleotides align to TRBD2. V lost 6 bases to trimming and J lost 2 bases; unmatched junction nucleotides: 8. The CDR3 loop spans 16 amino acids. The germline V gene has CDR1 MRHNA and CDR2 SNTAGT.

CDR3 in amino acids: CASSAPRGQGHSYEQYF. The CDR3 DNA reads as TGTGCCAGCTCTGCCCCTAGGGGACAGGGTCACTCCTACGAGCAGTACTTC. The V and J genes are TRBV18 and TRBJ2-7; 9 nucleotides align to TRBD1. The CDR3 length is 17 residues. V gave up 6 bases and J gave up 0 bases; unmatched junction bases: 12. Germline V gene sequence: CDR1 KGHSH, CDR2 LQKENI. Full variable domain (outside the CDR3, taken from reference TRBV18 and TRBJ2-7): NAGVMQNPRHLVRRRGQEARLRCSPMKGHSHVYWYRQLPEEGLKFMVYLQKENIIDESGMPKERFSAEFPKEGPSILRIQQVVRGDSAAYFCASSAPRGQGHSYEQYFGPGTRLTVT.

J is TRBJ2-3 and V is TRBV10-3; the D gene is possibly TRBD1 (6 bases). The V end was cut by 4 bases, the J end by 2 bases, with 10 bases between. This CDR3 comprises 14 residues. Germline loops: CDR1 ENHRY, CDR2 SYGVKD. The DNA of the CDR3 is TGTGCCATCAGTGGAGGACAGTCCACAGATACGCAGTATTTT. It codes for CAISGGQSTDTQYF.

The chain carries TRBV7-2 and TRBJ1-2; tentatively, D is TRBD1 (6 bases). Trimming stripped 3 bases from V and 4 bases from J, with 18 bases between. The V gene's germline CDR1 is SGHTA and CDR2 FQGNSA. The length of the CDR3 is 16 residues. The CDR3 nucleotides are TGTGCCAGCAGCTTCGGGGGGGCGGGCCAGGGCTATGGCTACACCTTC. Its protein product is CASSFGGAGQGYGYTF.

This clone appeared a few times. The V call is TRBV5-5, the J call TRBJ2-7, with D possibly matching TRBD1 (6 bases). The CDR3 contains 15 residues. With 0 bases removed from V and 2 bases from J, the gap between germline ends came to 12 bases. Germline V gives CDR1 SGHKS, CDR2 YYEKEE (reference sequence). The CDR3 DNA reads as TGTGCCAGCAGCTTGGCCGGACAGACTACCTACGAGCAGTACTTC. As protein: CASSLAGQTTYEQYF.

This chain uses TRBV27 with TRBJ2-7; 8 bases match TRBD1. CDR1 and CDR2 (germline): MNHEY, SMNVEV (reference sequence). The CDR3 is made up of 16 amino acids. V shed 2 bases and J 3 bases; nucleotides not matched to a gene: 9. CDR3 DNA sequence: TGTGCCAGCAGTTTAGACTTCCCGGACAGGGTCTACGAGCAGTACTTC. Translation gives CASSLDFPDRVYEQYF.

The genes are TRBV18 and TRBJ1-1; the D gene is possibly TRBD1 (6 bases). CDR1 is KGHSH, CDR2 LQKENI, per germline. This CDR3 is built from 14 residues. V lost 2 bases and J 3 bases, leaving 10 bases between the germline ends. In nucleotides, the CDR3 is TGTGCCAGCTCACCAACCTCAGGGGACACTGAAGCTTTCTTT. Translation: CASSPTSGDTEAFF.

The rearrangement links TRBV2 to TRBJ1-6, with TRBD1 matching over 9 bases. CDR3 size: 14 residues. Trimming at V came to 8 bases and at J to 7 bases, leaving 6 bases not matched to a gene. Germline CDR1 and CDR2: SNHLY and FYNNEI. The CDR3 coding sequence is TGTGCCAGCGGGGACAGGGTTCTCAATTCACCCCTCCACTTT. As protein: CASGDRVLNSPLHF.

The chain uses TRBV3-1 (or the pseudogene TRBV3-2) and TRBJ1-1, with D unclear. The CDR3 is 12 residues long. The V end was cut by 1 base, the J end by 5 bases, with 5 bases between. The germline gives CDR1 LGHDT, CDR2 YNNKEL (reference sequence). The DNA for the CDR3 is TGTGCCAGCAGCCAAGGAGAAACTGAAGCTTTCTTT. This translates into CASSQGETEAFF.

This clone was detected a few times. The gene calls are TRBV11-3 and TRBJ2-2, with 8 bases lining up with TRBD1. V shed 8 bases and J 7 bases; nucleotides not matched to a gene: 9. The CDR3 totals 14 residues. Germline CDR1 is SGHNT and CDR2 is YENEEA. The CDR3 here is CASRSRQGFGELFF. The DNA for the CDR3 is TGTGCCAGCCGATCGAGACAGGGGTTCGGGGAGCTGTTTTTT.

This rearrangement joins TRBV30 to TRBJ1-1; TRBD1 matches 7 bases. The CDR3 is 13 residues long. Looked up from germline, CDR1 is GTSNPN and CDR2 is SVGIG (reference sequence). Trimming took 1 base from V and 5 from J; bases not matched to a gene: 4. The CDR3 bases are TGTGCCTGGAGTGGACAGGGTTGGACTGAAGCTTTCTTT. This codes for CAWSGQGWTEAFF.

The rearrangement links TRBV11-2 to TRBJ1-2; 7 bases are shared with TRBD1. Germline CDR1 and CDR2: SGHAT and FQNNGV. The CDR3 contains 15 residues. J was trimmed by 4 bases and V by 2 bases; bases with no gene match: 7. This CDR3 reads CASSLWARGFYGYTF. The CDR3 DNA reads as TGTGCCAGCAGCTTATGGGCCAGGGGGTTCTATGGCTACACCTTC.

This chain connects TRBV19 to TRBJ1-5; D possibly corresponds to TRBD1 (5 bases). Trimming stripped 0 bases from V and 1 base from J, with 13 bases between. The germline V gene has CDR1 LNHDA and CDR2 SQIVND (reference sequence). The CDR3 consists of 17 residues. The CDR3 loop reads CASSIDGGGASNQPQHF. CDR3 DNA: TGTGCCAGTAGTATAGATGGGGGAGGGGCAAGCAATCAGCCCCAGCATTTT.

The chain carries TRBV28 and TRBJ2-3; D is uncertain. V lost 3 bases and J 2 bases, leaving 6 bases between the germline ends. Germline V CDR1 and CDR2: MDHEN, SYDVKM. The CDR3 runs to 13 residues. For the CDR3, the DNA is TGTGCCAGCAGTTTGAACTCCACAGATACGCAGTATTTT. Residues: CASSLNSTDTQYF.

The V and J genes are TRBV25-1 and TRBJ2-3; D gene unclear. Germline CDR1 MGHDK, CDR2 SYGVNS. V gave up 4 bases and J gave up 6 bases, with 5 bases separating them. The CDR3 extends over 11 amino acids. The CDR3 reads CASSVGDTQYF. The CDR3 bases are TGTGCCAGCAGTGTCGGGGATACGCAGTATTTT.

The J gene is TRBJ1-5, the V gene TRBV6-2 or TRBV6-3; TRBD1 agrees at 7 bases. This CDR3 is built from 15 residues. CDR1 and CDR2 from the germline V gene are MNHEY and SVGEGT. The V segment lost 2 bases and the J segment 1 base; nucleotides outside the gene matches: 2. The CDR3 spells CASSYIQGSNQPQHF. The DNA for the CDR3 is TGTGCCAGCAGTTACATACAGGGGAGCAATCAGCCCCAGCATTTT.

The chain links TRBV5-1 to TRBJ2-3, with D perhaps matching TRBD2 (7 bases). This CDR3 comprises 15 residues. Deletions cut 0 bases from V and 3 bases from J, with 11 bases between. Germline V CDR1 and CDR2: SGHRS, YFSETQ. CDR3 nucleotide sequence: TGCGCCAGCAGCTTGGAAGGGAGGGGGACAGATACGCAGTATTTT. As protein: CASSLEGRGTDTQYF.

V and J are TRBV6-6 and TRBJ2-7; tentatively, D is TRBD1 (5 bases). The V gene's germline CDR1 is MNHNY and CDR2 SVGAGI (reference sequence). V was pared by 4 bases and J by 6 bases, with 10 bases between. CDR3 length equals 12 residues. The DNA for the CDR3 is TGTGCCAGCAGTTCGGACACGACCGAGCAGTACTTC. This gives the protein CASSSDTTEQYF.

V gene TRBV7-3 combines with J gene TRBJ2-3, with a weak D call TRBD2 (5 bases). Trimming stripped 5 bases from V and 7 bases from J, with 13 bases between. Germline-derived CDR1 and CDR2 are SGHTA and FQGTGA. The CDR3 extends over 13 amino acids. CDR3 residues: CASSPGMGNTQYF. CDR3 DNA: TGTGCCAGCAGCCCGGGGATGGGAAATACGCAGTATTTT.

The V and J genes are TRBV9 and TRBJ2-5; no reliable D call. The CDR3 loop spans 13 amino acids. Germline V gene sequence: CDR1 SGDLS, CDR2 YYNGEE. V gave up 3 bases and J gave up 0 bases, with 6 bases separating them. The CDR3 DNA sequence: TGTGCCAGCAGCGCAGGATACCAAGAGACCCAGTACTTC. Residues: CASSAGYQETQYF.

CDR3 protein: CASSLQGAVETQYF. The CDR3 DNA follows: TGTGCCAGTAGTTTACAGGGGGCCGTGGAGACCCAGTACTTC. The chain joins TRBV19 to TRBJ2-5, with TRBD1 matching 9 bases. The CDR3 sequence is 14 residues long. Germline trimming cut 5 bases from V and 5 bases from J; bases unmatched to any gene: 6. Germline CDR1 reads LNHDA; CDR2 reads SQIVND (reference sequence).

The V gene is TRBV5-6, the J gene TRBJ1-1; 11 bases match TRBD1. The ends lost 4 bases at V and 7 bases at J; junction bases unmatched: 9. The CDR3 is 15 residues long. Germline V gives CDR1 SGHDT, CDR2 YYEEEE. The CDR3 reads CASSPRRTGGFEAFF. The CDR3 DNA reads as TGTGCCAGCAGCCCAAGAAGGACAGGGGGCTTTGAAGCTTTCTTT.

This sequence joins TRBV19 and TRBJ1-2; no reliable D call. Germline CDR1 is LNHDA and CDR2 is SQIVND (reference sequence). The V gene lost 5 bases and the J gene lost 6 bases, with 13 bases spanning the gap. This CDR3 is 13 amino acids long. The chain's CDR3 is CASSSDWNHGYTF. The DNA of the CDR3 is TGTGCCAGTAGTTCAGACTGGAACCATGGCTACACCTTC.

Only one count was recorded for this clone. The chain joins TRBV27 to TRBJ2-7, with D maybe TRBD1 (6 bases). The germline V and J ends were trimmed by 2 bases and 0 bases, with 11 bases remaining between them. CDR1 and CDR2 (germline): MNHEY, SMNVEV (reference sequence). The CDR3 contains 15 residues. CDR3 amino acids: CASSLIADSSYEQYF. The CDR3 DNA sequence: TGTGCCAGCAGTTTAATTGCGGACAGCTCCTACGAGCAGTACTTC.

J is TRBJ1-4 and V is TRBV28; D is unclear. Deletions cut 1 base from V and 2 bases from J, with 8 bases between. Per germline, CDR1 MDHEN and CDR2 SYDVKM. The CDR3 has 15 amino acids. The CDR3 loop is CASSLLRRTNEKLFF. CDR3 bases: TGTGCCAGCAGTTTATTGCGGAGGACTAATGAAAAACTGTTTTTT. The variable domain in full, completed from reference TRBV28 and TRBJ1-4, reads DVKVTQSSRYLVKRTGEKVFLECVQDMDHENMFWYRQDPGLGLRLIYFSYDVKMKEKGDIPEGYSVSREKKERFSLILESASTNQTSMYLCASSLLRRTNEKLFFGSGTQLSVL.

CDR3 coding DNA: TGCGCCAGCAGCTTGGCCGAAACATCTTCTGGCTACACCTTC. This encodes CASSLAETSSGYTF. This chain uses TRBV5-1 with TRBJ1-2; D call uncertain. This CDR3 has 14 amino acids. Trimming removed 0 bases at V and 7 bases at J, with 13 bases between. CDR1 and CDR2 from the germline V gene are SGHRS and YFSETQ.

The chain is built from TRBV15 and TRBJ2-1; D is unresolved. V was clipped by 9 bases and J by 0 bases, with 12 bases between them. CDR1 LNHNV and CDR2 YYDKDF come from the germline V gene (reference sequence). The CDR3 runs 14 residues. This CDR3 is CATTQESSYNEQFF. The CDR3 DNA reads as TGTGCCACTACCCAAGAGAGCTCCTACAATGAGCAGTTCTTC.

V gene TRBV3-1 (or the pseudogene TRBV3-2) combines with J gene TRBJ1-3; tentatively, D is TRBD1 (5 bases). Trimming pared 1 base from V and 4 bases from J, leaving 11 bases between. This CDR3 is built from 15 residues. Germline CDR1 reads LGHDT; CDR2 reads YNNKEL (reference sequence). In DNA, the CDR3 is TGTGCCAGCAGCCAAGCGATAGGGGCAGGAAACACCATATATTTT. As protein: CASSQAIGAGNTIYF.